Presented here are 2 T cell receptor beta chains from one specimen sequenced in a study of T cell repertoires in aging, cancer and after chemotherapy. Multiplex touch-down PCR with TRB-A/B primers amplified rearranged V-D-J TRB sequences. TCRdb called the multiplex PCR reads again in MiXCR, with one record for every CDR3 protein. The table shows about 2,500 distinct CDR3 sequences, with roughly 22% occurring only once. The template was genomic DNA from peripheral blood, not RNA. The sample consisted of blood. All receptors derive from a human donor with a blood cancer.

This clonotype is medium-sized (0.01 to 0.1%) within its sample. CDR3: CSASWEDTQYF. The CDR3 nucleotides read TGCAGTGCTAGTTGGGAAGATACGCAGTATTTT. The chain recombines TRBV20-1 with TRBJ2-3, with D uncertain. The CDR3 runs 11 residues. CDR1 DFQATT and CDR2 SNEGSKA come from the germline V gene (reference sequence). The V end was cut by 3 bases, the J end by 5 bases, with 6 bases between.

This clonotype is labeled large. The CDR3 here is CASSYSEVTEAFF. The CDR3 nucleotides read TGTGCCAGCAGTTACTCGGAGGTCACTGAAGCTTTCTTT. The chain joins TRBV6-5 to TRBJ1-1; D is unresolved. The germline V gene encodes CDR1 MNHEY and CDR2 SVGAGI. The CDR3 has 13 residues. Trimming stripped 0 bases from V and 4 bases from J, with 6 bases between.